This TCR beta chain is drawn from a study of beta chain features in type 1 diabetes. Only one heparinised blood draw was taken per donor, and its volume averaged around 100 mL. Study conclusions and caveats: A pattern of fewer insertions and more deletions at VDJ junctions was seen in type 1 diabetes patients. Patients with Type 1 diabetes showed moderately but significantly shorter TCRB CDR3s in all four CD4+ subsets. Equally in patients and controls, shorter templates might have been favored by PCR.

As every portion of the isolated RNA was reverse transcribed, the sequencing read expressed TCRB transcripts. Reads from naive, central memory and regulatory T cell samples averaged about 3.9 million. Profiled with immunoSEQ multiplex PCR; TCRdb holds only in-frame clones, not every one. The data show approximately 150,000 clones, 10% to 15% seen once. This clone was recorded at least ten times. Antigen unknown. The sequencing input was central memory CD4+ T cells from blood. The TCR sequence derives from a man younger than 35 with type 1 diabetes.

The DNA of the CDR3 is TGTGCCACCAGCAGAGCGTCTAGCCAGGACGGTGAGCAGTTCTTC. Translating it yields CATSRASSQDGEQFF. J is TRBJ2-1 and V is TRBV15; a weak D match, TRBD2 (5 bases). The V end was cut by 1 base, the J end by 9 bases, with 16 bases between. The CDR3 totals 15 residues. From germline, CDR1 is LNHNV and CDR2 YYDKDF (reference sequence).